The clone carrying this T cell receptor beta chain was observed a few times. Its antigen is not known. Germline V gene lookup returns CDR1 SEHNR and CDR2 FQNEAQ (reference sequence). CDR3 length: 13 residues. V gave up 5 bases and J gave up 7 bases, with 12 bases separating them. MiXCR, applied by TCRdb to the reads, yields one record per CDR3 protein. The data show approximately 1,000,000 distinct CDR3 sequences, approximately 33% seen once. This specimen comes from a study of T cell repertoires in cytomegalovirus infection. For the study at large: Both a matching HLA type and CMV infection were indicated by public TCR beta signatures. Study-level points and caveats: The cumulative frequency of public TCR beta families identified carriers of CMV plus the relevant HLA.

The J gene is TRBJ2-1, the V gene TRBV7-9, with D possibly being TRBD1 or TRBD2 (6 bases each). Sequencing was performed on cultured CD8+ T cells from PBMCs, taken from culture after CMV antigen stimulation. This TCR was sampled from a human donor in good health (CMV status not recorded). Some clones in this sample may be carry-over from other donors' samples. CDR3 nucleotide sequence: TGTGCCAGCAGCGGCATAGGGGGGAATGAGCAGTTCTTC. Residues: CASSGIGGNEQFF.